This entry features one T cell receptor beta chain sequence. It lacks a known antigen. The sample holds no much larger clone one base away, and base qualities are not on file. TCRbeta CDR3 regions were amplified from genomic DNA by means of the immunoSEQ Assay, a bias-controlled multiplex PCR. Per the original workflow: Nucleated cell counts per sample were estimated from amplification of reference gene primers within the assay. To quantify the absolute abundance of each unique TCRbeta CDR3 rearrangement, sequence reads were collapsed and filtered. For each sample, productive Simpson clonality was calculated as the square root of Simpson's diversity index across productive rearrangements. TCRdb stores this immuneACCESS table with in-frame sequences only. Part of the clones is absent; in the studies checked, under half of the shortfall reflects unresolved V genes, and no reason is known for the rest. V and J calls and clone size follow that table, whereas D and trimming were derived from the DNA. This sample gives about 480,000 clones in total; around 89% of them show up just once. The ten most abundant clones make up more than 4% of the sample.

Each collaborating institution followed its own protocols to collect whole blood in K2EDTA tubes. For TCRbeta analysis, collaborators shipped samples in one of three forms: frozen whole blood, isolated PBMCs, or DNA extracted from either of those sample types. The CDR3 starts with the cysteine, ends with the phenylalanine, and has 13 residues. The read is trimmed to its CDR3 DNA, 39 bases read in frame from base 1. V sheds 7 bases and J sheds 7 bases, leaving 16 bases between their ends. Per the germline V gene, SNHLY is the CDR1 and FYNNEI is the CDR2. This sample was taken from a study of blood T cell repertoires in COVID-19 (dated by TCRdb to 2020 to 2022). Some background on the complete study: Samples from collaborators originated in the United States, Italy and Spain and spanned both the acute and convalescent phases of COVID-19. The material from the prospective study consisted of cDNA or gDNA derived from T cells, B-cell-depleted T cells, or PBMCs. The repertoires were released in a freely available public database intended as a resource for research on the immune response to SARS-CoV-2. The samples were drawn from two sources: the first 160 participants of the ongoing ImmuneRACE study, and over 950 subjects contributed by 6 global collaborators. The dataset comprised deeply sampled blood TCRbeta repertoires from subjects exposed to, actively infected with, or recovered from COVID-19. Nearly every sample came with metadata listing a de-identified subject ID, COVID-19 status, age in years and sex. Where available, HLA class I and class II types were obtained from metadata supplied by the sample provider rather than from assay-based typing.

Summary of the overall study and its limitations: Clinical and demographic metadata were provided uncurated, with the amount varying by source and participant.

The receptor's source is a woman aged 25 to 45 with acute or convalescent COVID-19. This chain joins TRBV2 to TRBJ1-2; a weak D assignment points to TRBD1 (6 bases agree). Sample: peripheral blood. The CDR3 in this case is CASNLDSEGGYTF. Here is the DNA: TGTGCCAGCAACTTGGACAGCGAGGGTGGCTACACCTTC.